This is a list of T cell receptor beta chains from one sample in a study of control samples from healthy donors and cancer patients. TCRdb's table, derived via immunoSEQ multiplex PCR, lists solely in-frame clones and lacks some. The sample has some 140,000 clones, approximately 94% seen once; the top ten hold about 5.2%. Source material: blood. The source is a man aged 35-49 years in good health. The CDR3 runs from the conserved cysteine through the conserved F or W. The D gene is left open where the match is weak. Not all rows give a size; the values are once, few, many and, for expanded clones, a class.

j_call v_call cdr3_length clone_size d_call cdr3_nt cdr3_aa
TRBJ1-3 TRBV6-6 13 . . TGTGCCAGTTCGCCGACTGGGGGAAACACCATATATTTT CASSPTGGNTIYF
TRBJ1-1 TRBV5-1 15 . . TGCGCCAGCAGCTTGTTGCAGGCGATGAACACTGAAGCTTTCTTT CASSLLQAMNTEAFF
TRBJ2-1 TRBV12-3/TRBV12-4 13 . . TGTGCCAGCAGTTTCGACGGCCACAATGAGCAGTTCTTC CASSFDGHNEQFF
TRBJ2-7 TRBV7-9 14 . TRBD1 TGTGCCAGCAGCCTCGGACAGGGGTTGCACGAGCAGTACTTC CASSLGQGLHEQYF
TRBJ2-3 TRBV13 15 . TRBD2 TGTGCCAGCAGCAGAAGCGGGGGTGCGGCAGATACGCAGTATTTT CASSRSGGAADTQYF
TRBJ2-3 TRBV27 14 . . TGTGCCAGCAGTTTGGGGCGAGGCACAGATACGCAGTATTTT CASSLGRGTDTQYF
TRBJ2-2 TRBV12-5 16 . . TGTGCTAGTGGTTCCGCCGGGGATGTGAACACCGGGGAGCTGTTTTTT CASGSAGDVNTGELFF
TRBJ2-7 TRBV14 14 . . TGTGCCAGCAGCCAAGATGGACTAAATATACAGCAGTACTTC CASSQDGLNIQQYF
TRBJ2-7 TRBV30 12 . . TGTGCCTGGAGTGTATCTGGGTACGAGCAGTACTTC CAWSVSGYEQYF
TRBJ1-1 TRBV19 15 . . TGTGCCAGTAGTACGTCCAGGGTGGGTAAGGCTGAAGCTTTCTTT CASSTSRVGKAEAFF
TRBJ2-2 TRBV4-2 15 . TRBD2 TGTGCCAGCAGCTCTCAGCGGGGCAACACCGGGGAGCTGTTTTTT CASSSQRGNTGELFF
TRBJ2-3 TRBV7-2 14 . . TGTGCCAGCAGCTTAGTCCACAGATCAGATACGCAGTATTTT CASSLVHRSDTQYF
TRBJ1-5 TRBV13 14 . . TGTGCCAGCAGCCTCGGACAAGTTGGGCAGCCCCAGCATTTT CASSLGQVGQPQHF
TRBJ1-1 TRBV5-6 13 . . TGTGCCAGCAGCTTGGGGGGGAACACTGAAGCTTTCTTT CASSLGGNTEAFF
TRBJ2-7 TRBV19 14 . TRBD1 TGTGCCAGTAGTGACCGGGACAGGTATTACGAGCAGTACTTC CASSDRDRYYEQYF
TRBJ2-7 TRBV2 12 . . TGTGCCAGCTCTTTCTCCCTGGGCGAGCAGTACTTC CASSFSLGEQYF
TRBJ1-5 TRBV7-6 15 . . TGTGCCAGCAGCTTATACTCAGGGGCTGGTCAGCCCCAGCATTTT CASSLYSGAGQPQHF
TRBJ2-3 TRBV19 15 . . TGTGCCAGTAGTATAGGACTATCCAACACAGATACGCAGTATTTT CASSIGLSNTDTQYF
TRBJ1-4 TRBV5-5 13 . . TGTGCCAGCAGCTCCGGGAGAGGCGAAAAACTGTTTTTT CASSSGRGEKLFF
TRBJ2-1 TRBV5-1 19 . TRBD1 TGCGCCAGCAGCTTGGCCTTTCCGGGACAGGGGGCAGGGCAGCATGAGCAGTTCTTC CASSLAFPGQGAGQHEQFF
TRBJ2-3 TRBV27 16 . TRBD1 TGTGCCAGCAGTTTATCGTGGACAGGGGTAACAGATACGCAGTATTTT CASSLSWTGVTDTQYF
TRBJ1-2 TRBV28 14 once TRBD1 TGTGCCAGCAGTTTGCGACAGGGAAGGTTCGGCTACACCTTC CASSLRQGRFGYTF
TRBJ1-2 TRBV9 14 . . TGTGCCAGCAGCGTAGGGACGGGAAACTATGGCTACACCTTC CASSVGTGNYGYTF
TRBJ2-3 TRBV19 14 few . TGTGCCACAAAGAAGGGGGGGAATTCAGATACGCAGTATTTT CATKKGGNSDTQYF
TRBJ2-2 TRBV27 16 once . TGTGCCAGCAGTCCGTTCCAGACGGCGAGCACCGGGGAGCTGTTTTTT CASSPFQTASTGELFF
TRBJ2-7 TRBV5-5 15 . TRBD1 TGTGCCAGCAGCCGGACCGGGACAGGGACCTACGAGCAGTACTTC CASSRTGTGTYEQYF
TRBJ1-2 TRBV24-1 13 . . TGTGCCACCTCAGACGGGGGGTACTATGGCTACACCTTC CATSDGGYYGYTF
TRBJ1-2 TRBV18 16 . TRBD1 TGTGCCAGCTCACCCTTGGGAGGACAGGGGAAGGATGGCTACACCTTC CASSPLGGQGKDGYTF
TRBJ1-2 TRBV3-1/TRBV3-2 15 . . TGTGCCAGCAGCCCCCGTGGGGGGGGAGGAGGTGGCTACACCTTC CASSPRGGGGGGYTF
TRBJ2-4 TRBV2 14 . TRBD1 TGTGCCAGCAGTGAAAGGACAGGGTTTAACATTCAGTACTTC CASSERTGFNIQYF
TRBJ1-1 TRBV4-3 13 . . TGCGCCAGCAGCCAAGAAAGGGACAATGAAGCTTTCTTT CASSQERDNEAFF
TRBJ2-3 TRBV3-1/TRBV3-2 16 few . TGTGCCAGCAGCCTGCTAGGGACCCAGGGAGGAGATACGCAGTATTTT CASSLLGTQGGDTQYF
TRBJ2-5 TRBV6-1 14 . . TGTGCCAGCAGTGAATCGTGGACGGAAGAGACCCAGTACTTC CASSESWTEETQYF
TRBJ1-2 TRBV28 15 . . TGTGCCAGCAGTTTACCGGGATTTCAAATGGATGGCTACACCTTC CASSLPGFQMDGYTF
TRBJ1-2 TRBV5-1 11 . . TGCGCCAGCAGCGCAGGGTGGGGCTACACCTTC CASSAGWGYTF
TRBJ2-1 TRBV18 15 . TRBD2 TGTGCCAGCTCACCGATCGCGGGGGACTACAATGAGCAGTTCTTC CASSPIAGDYNEQFF
TRBJ1-4 TRBV10-2 14 once . TGCGCCAGCAGCACCGGGAGACAGGATGAAAAACTGTTTTTT CASSTGRQDEKLFF
TRBJ2-5 TRBV11-1 15 . TRBD2 TGTGCCTCTGGGACTAGCGGGGGACCTCAAGAGACCCAGTACTTC CASGTSGGPQETQYF
TRBJ2-1 TRBV6-5 13 . . TGTGCCAGCAGCTATATGCAGGGGAATGAGCAGTTCTTC CASSYMQGNEQFF